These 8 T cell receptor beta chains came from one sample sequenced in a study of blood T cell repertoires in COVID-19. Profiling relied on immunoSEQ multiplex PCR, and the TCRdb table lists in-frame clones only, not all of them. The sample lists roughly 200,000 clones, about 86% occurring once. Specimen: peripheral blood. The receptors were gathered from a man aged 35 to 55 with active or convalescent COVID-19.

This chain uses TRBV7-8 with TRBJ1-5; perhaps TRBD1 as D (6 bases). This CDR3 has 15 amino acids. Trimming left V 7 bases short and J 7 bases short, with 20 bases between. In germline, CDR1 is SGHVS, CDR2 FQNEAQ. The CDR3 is CASTRGRGPIQPQHF. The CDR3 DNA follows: TGTGCCAGCACCCGGGGGCGGGGCCCTATCCAGCCCCAGCATTTT.

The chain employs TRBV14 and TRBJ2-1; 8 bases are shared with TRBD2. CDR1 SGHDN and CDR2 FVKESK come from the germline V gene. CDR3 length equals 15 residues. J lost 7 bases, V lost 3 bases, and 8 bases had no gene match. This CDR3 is CASSHTSGPINEQFF. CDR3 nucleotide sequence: TGTGCCAGCAGCCACACTAGCGGACCGATTAATGAGCAGTTCTTC. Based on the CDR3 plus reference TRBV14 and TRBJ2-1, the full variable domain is EAGVTQFPSHSVIEKGQTVTLRCDPISGHDNLYWYRRVMGKEIKFLLHFVKESKQDESGMPNNRFLAERTGGTYSTLKVQPAELEDSGVYFCASSHTSGPINEQFFGPGTRLTVL.

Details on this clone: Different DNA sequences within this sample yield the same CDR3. The CDR3 region is CAISEGRNTEAFF. CDR3 coding DNA: TGTGCCATCAGTGAGGGGCGGAACACTGAAGCTTTCTTT. The chain employs TRBV10-3 and TRBJ1-1; D unresolved. The V end was cut by 2 bases, the J end by 1 base, with 5 bases between. The V gene's germline CDR1 is ENHRY and CDR2 SYGVKD. The CDR3 consists of 13 residues.

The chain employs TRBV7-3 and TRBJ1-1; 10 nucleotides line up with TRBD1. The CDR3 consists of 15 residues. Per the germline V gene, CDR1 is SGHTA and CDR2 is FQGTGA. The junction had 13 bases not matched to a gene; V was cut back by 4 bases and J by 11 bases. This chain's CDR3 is CASSSTGTGVRRAFF. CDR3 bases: TGTGCCAGCAGCTCCACCGGGACAGGGGTCCGCAGGGCTTTCTTT.

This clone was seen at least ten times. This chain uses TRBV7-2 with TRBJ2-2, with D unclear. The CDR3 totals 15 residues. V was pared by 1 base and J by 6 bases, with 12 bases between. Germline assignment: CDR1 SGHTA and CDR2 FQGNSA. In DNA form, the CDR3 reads TGTGCCAGCAGCTTAGGGGCCACGTATGCCGGGGAGCTGTTTTTT. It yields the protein CASSLGATYAGELFF.

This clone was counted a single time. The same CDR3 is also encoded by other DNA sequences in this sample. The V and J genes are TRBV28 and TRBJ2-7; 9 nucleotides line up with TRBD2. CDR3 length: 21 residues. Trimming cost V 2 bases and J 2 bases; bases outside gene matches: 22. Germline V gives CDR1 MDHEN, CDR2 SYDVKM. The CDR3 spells CASSLHFVRDSREGGAYEQYF. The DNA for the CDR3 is TGTGCCAGCAGTTTACATTTTGTAAGGGACTCGCGGGAGGGGGGGGCCTACGAGCAGTACTTC.

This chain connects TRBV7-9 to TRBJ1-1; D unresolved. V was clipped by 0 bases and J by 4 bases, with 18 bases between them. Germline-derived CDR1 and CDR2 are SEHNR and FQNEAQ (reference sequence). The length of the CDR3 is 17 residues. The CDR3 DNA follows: TGTGCCAGCAGCTTAGCAGACTCGTCGGGATGGGGCACTGAAGCTTTCTTT. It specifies CASSLADSSGWGTEAFF.

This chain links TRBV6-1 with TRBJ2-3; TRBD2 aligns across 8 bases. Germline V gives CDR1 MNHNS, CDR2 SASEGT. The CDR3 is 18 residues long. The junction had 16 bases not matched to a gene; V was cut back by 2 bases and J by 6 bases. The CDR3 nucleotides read TGTGCCAGCAGTGAATTCATCGGGGGGGGCGTTGCGAGGGATACGCAGTATTTT. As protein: CASSEFIGGGVARDTQYF.